The T cell receptor beta chain under discussion was sequenced for a study of blood T cell repertoires in COVID-19 (dated by TCRdb to about 2020). About the study as a whole: Collaborator samples came from the United States, Italy and Spain and covered acute and convalescent phases of COVID-19. A freely available public database, intended as a resource for researchers studying the immune response to SARS-CoV-2, is where the repertoires were released. Where HLA class I and class II types were available, the types were taken from metadata supplied by the sample provider, not from assay-based typing. Subjects who had been exposed to COVID-19, were actively infected with it, or had recovered from it provided the deeply sampled blood TCRbeta repertoires that made up the dataset. The material from the prospective study consisted of cDNA or gDNA derived from T cells, B-cell-depleted T cells, or PBMCs. The samples were drawn from two sources: the first 160 participants of the ongoing ImmuneRACE study, and 950 to 1,500 subjects contributed by 6 global collaborators. Sample metadata almost always included a de-identified subject ID, COVID-19 status, age in years and sex.

TCRbeta CDR3 regions were amplified from genomic DNA using the immunoSEQ Assay, a bias-controlled multiplex PCR. As for the authors' bioinformatics: Nucleated cell counts per sample were estimated from amplification of reference gene primers within the assay. To quantify the absolute abundance of each unique TCRbeta CDR3 rearrangement, sequence reads were collapsed and filtered. For each sample, productive Simpson clonality was calculated as the square root of Simpson's diversity index across productive rearrangements. Held by TCRdb, this immuneACCESS table contains in-frame sequences only and omits some clones. Under half of the omission traces to an unresolved V gene where checked; the cause of the rest is unknown. V and J calls and clone size come straight from that table; D and trimming were deduced from the DNA. Recorded for this sample are roughly 120,000 clones; more than 80% of them occurred a single time. Clones ranked in the top ten supply less than 1.5% of the sample.

Each collaborating institution followed its own protocols to collect whole blood in K2EDTA tubes. For TCRbeta analysis, collaborators shipped samples in one of three forms: frozen whole blood, isolated PBMCs, or DNA extracted from either of those sample types. As encoded in the germline V gene, CDR1 is MNHNS while CDR2 is SASEGT. V is pared back by 0 bases and J by 7 bases, with 16 bases lying between the germline termini. The CDR3 runs 15 residues from the cysteine to the phenylalanine. The read is trimmed to its CDR3 DNA, 45 bases read in frame from base 1. A note on this clone: The clone's antigen remains unknown. The sample holds no much larger clone one base away, and base qualities are not on file.

Results and caveats for the whole study, not just this receptor: How much clinical and demographic metadata was included differed by source and by participant, and the metadata was provided uncurated.

This TCR was recovered from a human donor in a cohort sampled during active COVID-19. The rearranged segments are TRBV6-1 and TRBJ2-7; D gene: possibly TRBD2, on 5 matching bases. The sequenced material came from peripheral blood. The CDR3 reads as follows: CASSEALRAPGEQYF. The nucleotide sequence is TGTGCCAGCAGTGAAGCGCTTCGGGCACCGGGAGAGCAGTACTTC.